This TCR beta chain was documented in a study of T cell repertoires in cytomegalovirus infection. Study information: Well-studied HLA-B-restricted CMV epitopes were used in the study alongside recently identified HLA-C-restricted ones.

This clonotype was seen a few times. The antigen is unknown. In TCRdb, the reads were re-called with MiXCR into one record per CDR3 protein. The data show about 310,000 distinct CDR3 sequences, with roughly 25% seen just once and 10% to 15% held by the top ten. V was pared by 5 bases and J by 7 bases, with 7 bases of the junction left unmatched. This CDR3 is 15 amino acids long. The germline V gene encodes CDR1 SGHTA and CDR2 FQGNSA. The sample here was cultured PBMCs, taken from culture after CMV antigen stimulation. The clonotype originates from a human donor in good health (CMV status not recorded). Some clones in this sample may be carry-over from other donors' samples. The rearrangement uses TRBV7-2 and TRBJ2-2; 10 nucleotides agree with TRBD2. The CDR3 DNA is TGTGCCAGCAGCCTAAGGACTAGCGGAAACGGGGAGCTGTTTTTT. Translation: CASSLRTSGNGELFF.